The clone carrying this TCR beta chain was observed a handful of times. The antigen is undetermined. TCRdb reprocessed the 5' RACE reads via MiXCR and lists one record per CDR3 protein. Of about 190,000 distinct CDR3 sequences listed, 15% to 20% are singletons. The sample originates from a study of identical twins. Findings of the study overall: Beta clonotypes that were abundant in cord blood contained fewer insertions, a pattern absent from memory repertoires.

Healthy Caucasians were all of the donors. V dropped 2 bases and J dropped 3 bases, with 4 bases sitting between them. The CDR3 sequence is 12 residues long. Germline V CDR1 and CDR2: SGHAT, FQNNGV. This same sample was also taken into another study, of T cells expressing NK-cell markers.

The sample was CD8+ T cells sorted from blood. This chain joins TRBV11-2 and TRBJ1-2; D is unresolved. This sequence was found in a woman younger than 30 in good health. This CDR3 reads CASSLSDYGYTF. CDR3 coding DNA: TGTGCCAGCAGCTTAAGCGACTATGGCTACACCTTC.